This T cell receptor (beta chain) originates from a study of early stage breast cancer tumors. Notes on the study in general: Bulk DNA sequencing of unsorted cells missed chain pairing and markers.

Measured with immunoSEQ multiplex PCR; TCRdb has only the in-frame clones, and not every one. The table lists 60,000 to 80,000 clones, around 85% of them singletons. In this sample, this clone turned up a few times. Its matching antigen is unknown. CDR3 length: 13 amino acids. Germline V gene sequence: CDR1 SGHRS, CDR2 YFSETQ. V lost 5 bases and J 8 bases, leaving 16 bases between the germline ends. The sample comprised blood. V and J are TRBV5-1 and TRBJ1-2; D gene ambiguous. The TCR was taken from a person between 60 and 69 years old with breast cancer. The CDR3 region is CASSLEVAPGYTF. DNA of the CDR3: TGCGCCAGCAGTCTAGAGGTAGCCCCGGGCTACACCTTC.